A selection of T cell receptor beta chains follows, all from one sample in a study of shared T cell receptors in the human thymus. The method was immunoSEQ multiplex PCR; TCRdb's version includes in-frame clones alone and lacks a portion of them. In the table there are tens of thousands of clones, 90% to 95% of which are singletons. Specimen: thymocytes. Receptors were obtained from a human donor. Each CDR3 is given with its conserved first and last residue. The D gene is left open where the match is weak. The listing skips clone size in some rows; elsewhere it reads once, few, many or a size class.

-	TRBV27	TRBJ1-2	-	CASSLVGDREDYGYTF	TGTGCCAGCAGTTTAGTGGGGGATCGGGAAGACTATGGCTACACCTTC
TRBD1	TRBV19	TRBJ1-4	-	CATAPHKTGKEKLFF	TGTGCCACTGCCCCCCACAAGACAGGGAAAGAAAAACTGTTTTTT
-	TRBV6-1	TRBJ1-1	-	CASSGRTALNTEAFF	TGTGCCAGCAGTGGGAGGACAGCTTTGAACACTGAAGCTTTCTTT
-	TRBV28	TRBJ2-3	-	CASSLDQGEITWDTQYF	TGTGCCAGCAGTTTGGATCAAGGGGAAATCACTTGGGATACGCAGTATTTT
TRBD1	TRBV12-5	TRBJ1-1	-	CASGLTGVTNTEAFF	TGTGCTAGTGGTCTCACAGGGGTGACTAACACTGAAGCTTTCTTT
-	TRBV7-2	TRBJ1-2	-	CASTQPGLYGYTF	TGTGCCAGCACCCAACCGGGCCTCTATGGCTACACCTTC
-	TRBV11-1	TRBJ1-1	-	CASSLAWRRRTENTEAFF	TGTGCCAGCAGCTTAGCTTGGCGCCGACGGACCGAGAACACTGAAGCTTTCTTT
-	TRBV4-3	TRBJ1-5	-	CASSQVYNQPQHF	TGCGCCAGCAGCCAAGTTTACAATCAGCCCCAGCATTTT
-	TRBV7-6	TRBJ1-5	-	CASSLAGNSNQPQHF	TGTGCCAGCAGCTTAGCCGGGAATAGCAATCAGCCCCAGCATTTT
-	TRBV4-1	TRBJ2-6	-	CASSQGRSQTKQGSGANVLTF	TGCGCCAGCAGCCAAGGACGTTCCCAAACAAAACAGGGCTCTGGGGCCAACGTCCTGACTTTC
-	TRBV11-2	TRBJ2-7	-	CASSPSFSFYEQYF	TGTGCCAGCAGCCCCTCTTTCTCATTCTACGAGCAGTACTTC
-	TRBV28	TRBJ2-7	-	CASSLTSAYEQYF	TGTGCCAGCAGTCTAACTTCGGCCTACGAGCAGTACTTC
-	TRBV7-2	TRBJ1-5	-	CASSQRGLPQHF	TGTGCCAGCAGCCAAAGGGGTTTGCCCCAGCATTTT
-	TRBV27	TRBJ1-6	once	CASSLSERAENSPLHF	TGTGCCAGCAGTTTATCAGAAAGGGCGGAGAATTCACCCCTCCACTTT
-	TRBV7-4	TRBJ1-2	-	CASSLYEGRF	TGTGCCAGCAGCCTCTATGAGGGTCGTTTC
TRBD1	TRBV28	TRBJ2-5	-	CASSHPGTGGEGRRETQYF	TGTGCCAGCAGTCATCCAGGGACAGGGGGCGAGGGGCGAAGGGAGACCCAGTACTTC
-	TRBV7-6	TRBJ1-1	-	CASSEPWGGNTEAFF	TGTGCCAGCAGCGAACCTTGGGGGGGGAACACTGAAGCTTTCTTT
-	TRBV19	TRBJ2-6	once	CASSEDSGANVLTF	TGTGCCAGTAGTGAGGACTCTGGGGCCAACGTCCTGACTTTC
-	TRBV19	TRBJ1-5	-	CASSIATGSRLNQPQHF	TGTGCCAGTAGTATAGCAACAGGGTCTAGATTGAATCAGCCCCAGCATTTT
TRBD2	TRBV7-8	TRBJ2-7	-	CASSLARGGRLFSYEQYF	TGTGCCAGCAGCTTAGCCCGGGGGGGCCGCCTATTTTCCTACGAGCAGTACTTC
TRBD2	TRBV7-9	TRBJ2-5	-	CASSLGLPQETQYF	TGTGCCAGCAGCTTGGGACTACCCCAAGAGACCCAGTACTTC
-	TRBV15	TRBJ1-2	once	CATSRDSPPKTAQTDFYGYTF	TGTGCCACCAGCAGAGATTCCCCGCCGAAGACAGCCCAGACCGACTTCTATGGCTACACCTTC
-	TRBV4-3	TRBJ1-6	-	CASSQDNSSTF	TGCGCCAGCAGCCAAGATAACAGCAGTACTTTT
-	TRBV4-3	TRBJ1-4	-	CASSQFRGTNEKLFF	TGCGCCAGCAGCCAATTTAGAGGAACTAATGAAAAACTGTTTTTT
TRBD1	TRBV4-1	TRBJ2-6	-	CASSQTKDRDSLVSGANVLTF	TGCGCCAGCAGCCAAACCAAGGATAGGGACAGCTTAGTCTCTGGGGCCAACGTCCTGACTTTC
-	TRBV6-5	TRBJ2-3	-	CASSLGMGSTDTQYF	TGTGCCAGCAGTCTAGGGATGGGTAGCACAGATACGCAGTATTTT
-	TRBV27	TRBJ2-5	-	CASSPLFRRQETQYF	TGTGCCAGCAGTCCACTTTTTAGGAGGCAGGAGACCCAGTACTTC
-	TRBV6-5	TRBJ1-4	-	CASSYREGIDEKLFF	TGTGCCAGCAGTTACAGGGAAGGGATTGATGAAAAACTGTTTTTT
-	TRBV7-9	TRBJ2-1	-	CASSASDYNEQFF	TGTGCCAGCAGCGCCAGTGATTACAATGAGCAGTTCTTC
-	TRBV5-8	TRBJ2-6	-	CASSSRRTHPWGANVLTF	TGTGCCAGCAGCTCAAGGAGGACACACCCCTGGGGGGCCAACGTCCTGACTTTC
-	TRBV11-3	TRBJ2-2	once	CASSFNLAGGKTGELFF	TGTGCCAGCAGCTTTAATCTTGCAGGGGGGAAGACCGGGGAGCTGTTTTTT
-	TRBV7-9	TRBJ1-1	-	CASTQVPNTEAFF	TGTGCCAGTACCCAGGTTCCGAACACTGAAGCTTTCTTT
-	TRBV2	TRBJ2-1	-	CAVMGGFSFF	TGTGCCGTGATGGGTGGTTTTTCGTTCTTC
-	TRBV19	TRBJ2-7	-	CASSIEGGLSYEQYF	TGTGCCAGTAGTATCGAGGGGGGTCTCTCCTACGAGCAGTACTTC
TRBD2	TRBV10-1	TRBJ2-3	once	CASSGTSGGGTTDTQYF	TGCGCCAGCAGTGGGACTAGCGGGGGGGGGACCACAGATACGCAGTATTTT
-	TRBV5-1	TRBJ2-5	-	CASSLMPSLETQYF	TGCGCCAGCAGCCTGATGCCCTCGTTGGAGACCCAGTACTTC
TRBD1	TRBV7-8	TRBJ1-1	once	CASSLASGGTEAFF	TGTGCCAGCAGCTTAGCTTCAGGGGGCACTGAAGCTTTCTTT
TRBD1	TRBV2	TRBJ1-2	-	CASFDRDRGRVGYTF	TGTGCCAGCTTCGACCGGGACAGGGGACGAGTTGGCTACACCTTC
-	TRBV7-9	TRBJ1-6	few	CASSLVGPSSPLHF	TGTGCCAGCAGCTTAGTGGGACCGAGTTCACCCCTCCACTTT
TRBD1	TRBV18	TRBJ1-6	-	CASSPPDRGNNSPLHF	TGTGCCAGCTCACCACCGGACAGGGGTAACAATTCACCCCTCCACTTT
TRBD1	TRBV6-1	TRBJ1-5	-	CASRDRVGSNQPQHF	TGTGCCAGCAGGGACAGGGTAGGGAGCAATCAGCCCCAGCATTTT
-	TRBV5-6	TRBJ2-3	-	CASSLVWEAGTDTQYF	TGTGCCAGCAGCTTGGTTTGGGAAGCGGGCACAGATACGCAGTATTTT
-	TRBV10-2	TRBJ2-6	-	CASSRGRTSSRANVLTF	TGCGCCAGCAGTCGTGGGCGCACTTCAAGTCGGGCCAACGTCCTGACTTTC